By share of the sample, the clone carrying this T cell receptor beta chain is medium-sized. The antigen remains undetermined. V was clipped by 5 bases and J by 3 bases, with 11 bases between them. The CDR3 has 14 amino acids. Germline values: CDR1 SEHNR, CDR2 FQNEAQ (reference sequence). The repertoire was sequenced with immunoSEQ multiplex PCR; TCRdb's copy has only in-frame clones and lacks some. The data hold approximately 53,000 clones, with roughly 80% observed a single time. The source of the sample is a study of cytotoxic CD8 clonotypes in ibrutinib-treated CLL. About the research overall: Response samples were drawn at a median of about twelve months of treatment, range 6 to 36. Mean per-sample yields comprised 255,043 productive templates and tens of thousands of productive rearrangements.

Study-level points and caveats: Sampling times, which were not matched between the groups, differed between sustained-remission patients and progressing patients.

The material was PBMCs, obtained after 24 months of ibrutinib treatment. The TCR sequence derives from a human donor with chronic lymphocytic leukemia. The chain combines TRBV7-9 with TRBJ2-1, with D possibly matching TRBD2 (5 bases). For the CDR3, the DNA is TGTGCCAGCAGCCCAGAGCGGAACTACAATGAGCAGTTCTTC. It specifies CASSPERNYNEQFF.